This paragraph reports one TCR beta chain. TCRdb passed the 5' RACE reads through MiXCR, listing each CDR3 protein once. In the table there are hundreds of thousands of distinct CDR3 sequences, about 14% of which are singletons. This CDR3 comprises 12 residues. The germline V and J ends were trimmed by 8 bases and 7 bases, with 14 bases remaining between them. Looked up from germline, CDR1 is LGHDT and CDR2 is YNNKEL (reference sequence). These data are taken from a study of T cells after yellow fever vaccination. Study information: Preparation used SMART-Seq v4 Ultra Low Input for the low-cell-number fractions.

Sequenced here: PBMCs, sampled on the day of the yellow fever booster vaccination. The chain is built from TRBV3-1 and TRBJ2-5; D is perhaps TRBD2 (6 bases). The clonotype originates from a man aged 25-40 years who received the YFV17D yellow fever vaccine. The CDR3 is CASGGRGWTQYF. The CDR3, as DNA: TGTGCCAGCGGGGGGAGAGGATGGACCCAGTACTTC.